These T cell receptor beta chains were read from a single sample in a study. One entry per CDR3 protein results from TCRdb running MiXCR on the 5' RACE reads. Here the sample spans approximately 42,000 distinct CDR3 sequences, just under 30% being singletons. Material: memory CD4+ T cells sorted from a lymph node. These receptors were taken from a female donor with breast cancer. Both conserved end residues are part of each CDR3. D genes are given only for firm matches. Some rows have no size entry. The others give once, few or many, or a class for an expanded clone.

>TRBJ2-5|few|TRBD2|TRBV5-1
TGCGCCAGCAGCGAATCGACTAGCGGGGGTTTAGAGACCCAGTACTTC
CASSESTSGGLETQYF
>TRBJ2-3|few|TRBD2|TRBV6-2/TRBV6-3
TGTGCCAGCAGTTACTTGACTAGCGGGGTCAGCGATACGCAGTATTTT
CASSYLTSGVSDTQYF
>TRBJ2-2|few|TRBD2|TRBV4-1
TGCGCCAGCAGCCGAGCGGGAGGGATTTTTCGCACCGGGGAGCTGTTTTTT
CASSRAGGIFRTGELFF
>TRBJ2-1|NA|TRBD2|TRBV7-2
TGTGCCAGCACCCGAACAGGCGGGAGGGCCGGCAATGAGCAGTTCTTC
CASTRTGGRAGNEQFF
>TRBJ1-1|once|NA|TRBV3-1
TGTGCCAGCAGGCGACAGCTGAACACTGAAGCTTTCTTT
CASRRQLNTEAFF
>TRBJ1-1|NA|NA|TRBV6-5
TGTGCCAGCAGTTACCTAGAGGGTTATGTTAGCACTGAAGCTTTCTTT
CASSYLEGYVSTEAFF
>TRBJ2-7|many|NA|TRBV7-9
TGTGCCAGCACCTCCGGGACCATGGGCGAGCAGTACTTC
CASTSGTMGEQYF
>TRBJ2-3|few|TRBD1|TRBV12-3/TRBV12-4
TGTGCCAGCACCGTAGGGGGCCCTACTCATACGCAGTATTTT
CASTVGGPTHTQYF
>TRBJ1-2|once|NA|TRBV27
TGTGCCAGCAGAGGACGGACATATGGCTACACCTTC
CASRGRTYGYTF
>TRBJ2-1|NA|TRBD2|TRBV5-1
TGCGCCAGCAAGAGCGCTAGCGGGACCAATGAGCAGTTCTTC
CASKSASGTNEQFF
>TRBJ2-1|NA|NA|TRBV7-9
TGTGCCAGCAGCTTAGTGGGGTCCCAATCTTCTGAGCAGTTCTTC
CASSLVGSQSSEQFF
>TRBJ2-4|few|NA|TRBV20-1
TGCAGTGCCCAGGACTGGCTAGCCAAAAACATTCAGTACTTC
CSAQDWLAKNIQYF
>TRBJ2-5|NA|TRBD1|TRBV5-1
TGCGCCAGCACAGATTATGGGACAGCTTCGGGAGAGACCCAGTACTTC
CASTDYGTASGETQYF
>TRBJ2-7|few|TRBD1|TRBV5-6
TGTGCCAGCAGACGTCCGGGACAGGGCTACGAGCAGTACTTC
CASRRPGQGYEQYF
>TRBJ2-7|NA|TRBD1|TRBV6-1
TGTGCCAGCAGTGACAGGGGGCCCTACGGGCAGTACTTC
CASSDRGPYGQYF
>TRBJ2-1|NA|NA|TRBV9
TGTGCCAACAGCGTTAACCCAAGGGGGGCGAGTGAGCAGTTCTTC
CANSVNPRGASEQFF
>TRBJ2-1|NA|NA|TRBV28
TGTGCCAGCAGCACGACCCCTGGCCGAGACAATGAGCAGTTCTTC
CASSTTPGRDNEQFF
>TRBJ2-7|NA|NA|TRBV7-9
TGTGCCAGCACCGAGACGGCTGGGCTCTACGAGCAGTACTTC
CASTETAGLYEQYF
>TRBJ1-3|few|NA|TRBV12-3/TRBV12-4
TGTGCCAGCAGTCTACACTCTGGAAACACCATATATTTT
CASSLHSGNTIYF
>TRBJ2-5|NA|NA|TRBV15
TGTGCCACCAGCGATCAGCAAACGGGGACCCAGTACTTC
CATSDQQTGTQYF
>TRBJ2-3|few|NA|TRBV27
TGTGCCAGCAGTTTTGGACGGATGCTGGATACGCAGTATTTT
CASSFGRMLDTQYF
>TRBJ2-1|few|TRBD1|TRBV12-3/TRBV12-4
TGTGCCAGCAGTTTAGAGACAGGGTTGAATGAGCAGTTCTTC
CASSLETGLNEQFF
>TRBJ1-5|few|NA|TRBV12-3/TRBV12-4
TGTGCCAGCAGTGGGGACGTCCGCAGGATCACCCAGCATTTT
CASSGDVRRITQHF
>TRBJ1-4|NA|TRBD1|TRBV20-1
TGCAGTGCTAGGAAGACAGGGGAGGAGGCAACTAATGAAAAACTGTTTTTT
CSARKTGEEATNEKLFF
>TRBJ2-3|NA|TRBD1|TRBV27
TGTGCCAGCAGTTTATTTCCGCAGGGGGCCACAGATACGCAGTATTTT
CASSLFPQGATDTQYF
>TRBJ2-3|few|NA|TRBV28
TGTGCCAGCAGCTTCCCACCATCAGTGGGTACGCAGTATTTT
CASSFPPSVGTQYF
>TRBJ1-4|few|NA|TRBV15
TGTGCCACCAGCATACTCGACGGGAATAATGAAAAACTGTTTTTT
CATSILDGNNEKLFF
>TRBJ1-6|NA|TRBD1|TRBV9
TGTGCCAGCAGCGGAGGGACAGCTAATAATTCACCCCTCCACTTT
CASSGGTANNSPLHF
>TRBJ2-7|once|NA|TRBV6-5
TGTGCCAGCAGACTAGACTACGAGCAGTACTTC
CASRLDYEQYF